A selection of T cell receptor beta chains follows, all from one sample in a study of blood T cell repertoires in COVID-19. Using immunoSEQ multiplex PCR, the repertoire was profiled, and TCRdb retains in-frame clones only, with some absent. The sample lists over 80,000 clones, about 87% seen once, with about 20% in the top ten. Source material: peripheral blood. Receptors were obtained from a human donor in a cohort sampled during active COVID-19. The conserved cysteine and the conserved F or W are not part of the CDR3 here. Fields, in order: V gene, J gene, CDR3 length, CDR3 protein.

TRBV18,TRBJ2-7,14,ASSPLKGLAVDEQY
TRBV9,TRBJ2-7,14,ASSVDLAGPPHEQY
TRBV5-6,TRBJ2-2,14,ASSLGNRALPGELF
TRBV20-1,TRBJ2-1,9,TPTSGHEQF
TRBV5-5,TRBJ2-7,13,ASSGGLAGSYEQY
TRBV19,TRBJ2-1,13,ASSSGLAGVGEQF
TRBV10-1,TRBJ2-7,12,ASSPDRELDEQY
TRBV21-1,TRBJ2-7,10,ASSILYYEQY
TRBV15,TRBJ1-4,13,ATSRDRGLNEKLF
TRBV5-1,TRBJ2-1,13,ASSLWGETYNEQF
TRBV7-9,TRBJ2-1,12,ASITTDRTREQF
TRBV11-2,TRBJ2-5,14,ASSPGTGIYQETQY
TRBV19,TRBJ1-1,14,ASTRVTGHMNTEAF
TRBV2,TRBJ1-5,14,ASSEAGWGGSEPQH
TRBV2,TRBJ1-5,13,ASHQGSFGNQPQH
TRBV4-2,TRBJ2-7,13,ASSQDITGVDEQY
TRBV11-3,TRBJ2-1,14,ASSLGAGEAYNEQF
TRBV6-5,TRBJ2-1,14,ASSYSARGANNEQF
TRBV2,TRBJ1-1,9,ASRGGVEAF